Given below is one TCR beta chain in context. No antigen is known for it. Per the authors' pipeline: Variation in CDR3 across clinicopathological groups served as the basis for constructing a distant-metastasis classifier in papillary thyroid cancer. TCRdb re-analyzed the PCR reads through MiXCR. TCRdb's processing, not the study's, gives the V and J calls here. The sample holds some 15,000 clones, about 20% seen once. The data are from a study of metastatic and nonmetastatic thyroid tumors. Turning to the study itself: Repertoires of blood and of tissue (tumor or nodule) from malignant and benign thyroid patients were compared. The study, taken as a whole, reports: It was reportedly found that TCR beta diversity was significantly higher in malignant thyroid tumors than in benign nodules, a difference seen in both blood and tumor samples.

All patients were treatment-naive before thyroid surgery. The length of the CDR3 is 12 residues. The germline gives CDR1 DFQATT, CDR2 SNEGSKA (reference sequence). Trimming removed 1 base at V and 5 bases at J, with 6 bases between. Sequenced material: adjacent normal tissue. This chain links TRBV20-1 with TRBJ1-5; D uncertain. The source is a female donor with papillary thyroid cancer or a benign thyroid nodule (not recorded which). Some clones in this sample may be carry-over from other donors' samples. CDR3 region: CSARVGDQPQHF. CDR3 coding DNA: TGCAGTGCTAGAGTAGGTGATCAGCCCCAGCATTTT.